The present entry profiles one TCR beta chain with its context. What it binds is unknown. The repertoire was sequenced with immunoSEQ multiplex PCR; TCRdb's copy has only in-frame clones and lacks some. The sample shows nearly 50,000 clones, about 88% of them seen only once. Trimming at V came to 5 bases and at J to 8 bases, leaving 7 bases not matched to a gene. The CDR3 contains 15 residues. From germline, CDR1 is SGHRS and CDR2 YFSETQ. This sample was included in a study of CD4+ T cells in melanoma. Regarding the study as a whole: Reportedly, melanoma neoantigen-specific CD4+ T cells showed varied differentiation states. A reported correlation linked neoantigen-specific CD4+ T cells to CD8+, macrophage and B cell function.

The TCR sequence derives from a human donor with melanoma. The source material was peripheral blood. The chain has TRBV5-1 and TRBJ2-1, with 13 bases aligning to TRBD2. CDR3 amino acids: CASRQLAGGLDEQFF. The CDR3 nucleotides are TGCGCCAGCAGACAACTAGCGGGGGGGCTCGATGAGCAGTTCTTC.